Sequencing of this TCR beta chain was carried out in a study of shared T cell receptors in the human thymus (dated by TCRdb to the early 2020s). For the study in its entirety: The study examined how self-reactive, shared T-cell receptor alpha chains are generated in the human thymus.

The library was obtained by the immunoSEQ multiplex PCR assay. TCRdb mirrors the immuneACCESS table, restricted to in-frame sequences. Some clones are absent from its copies; in checked studies, under half trace to an unresolved V gene, and the reason for the others is unknown. The sample table records roughly 710,000 clones; 80% to 90% of these occur just once. Around 0.0099% of the sample goes to the ten largest clones. The CDR3 has 16 amino acids, counting the end cysteine and phenylalanine. Only the CDR3 region is kept as DNA, spanning 48 bases read in frame from base 1. V and J are truncated by 0 bases and 0 bases respectively, leaving an intervening sequence of 11 bases. CDR1 and CDR2 are drawn from the germline V gene: SGHTA, FQGTGA. As concerns this clone: The target of this receptor is not known. No base qualities exist here, and no much larger clone lies one base off it.

This sample also belongs to another study, concerning human thymus T cells. From the second report: Immunologically healthy infants undergoing open corrective cardiac surgery for congenital heart defects in Finland were used as donors. Thymus tissue was obtained as surgical resects removed during corrective cardiac surgery. Biased V and J gene segment usage appeared to be present in both thymic and peripheral blood repertoires. According to the related research, thymic TCR repertoires were highly overlapping among unrelated individuals. The study characterized TCR alpha and beta repertoires from eight infant thymus samples and a few related peripheral blood samples. Donor ages ranging from about 6 to 244 days were recorded, and a handful of male and a couple of female infants were included in the cohort. After being mechanically released from the tissue, thymocytes were kept at -70 degrees C in pellets of about 10-33 million cells. A QIAsymphony instrument was used to extract genomic DNA from the frozen cell pellets. The immunoSEQ multiplex PCR assay was used to amplify the TCRB and TCRAD loci from a standardized amount of quality-controlled genomic DNA. The amplicons spanned the V(D)J region and were long enough to cover the CDR3 and allow V and J genes to be identified. The amplicons were sequenced on an Illumina platform via the commercial immunoSEQ service. Primer bias and sequencing errors were corrected as previously described, and TCRAD and TCRB definitions were based on the IMGT database. immunoSEQ Analyzer 3.0 and VDJTools were used for repertoire analysis, which covered basic statistics, V/J segment usage, diversity estimates, rarefaction and pairwise overlap. Diversity was estimated with Chao1, ChaoE, Efron-Thisted, Shannon and inverse Simpson indices, and also on datasets down-sampled to the smallest sample. Repertoire overlap was determined by strict matching of CDR3 nucleotide sequence, V gene and J gene, and Jaccard-based multidimensional scaling clustering was applied. On average, roughly 850,000 unique TCRB clonotypes were obtained from thymus samples, compared with 65,000 to 90,000 from blood samples.

Sequences were obtained from thymocytes. The TCR sequence derives from a girl under two years old with a congenital heart defect. Donor details come from another sample of the same person, matched by shared clones. The chain links TRBV7-3 with TRBJ1-1; the D gene is not confidently resolved. For the CDR3, the sequence is CASSLTVPGLNTEAFF. The nucleotide sequence is TGTGCCAGCAGCTTAACGGTACCGGGTTTGAACACTGAAGCTTTCTTT.